Presented here are 4 T cell receptor beta chains from one specimen sequenced in a study of blood T cell repertoires in COVID-19 (TCRdb year 2020). Library construction relied on the immunoSEQ multiplex PCR assay. The clones in this table, taken by TCRdb from immuneACCESS, are in-frame only. Not every clone is retained; where verified, under half of the shortfall comes from an unresolved V gene, and the cause of the rest is unknown. Recorded for this sample are around 270,000 clones; 86% of them occurred a single time. The top ten clones comprise around 9.5% of the sample. The sequenced material came from peripheral blood. The receptors come from a man in his forties who had recovered from COVID-19.

This clone was observed once. This chain connects TRBV16 to TRBJ2-7, with 8 bases matching TRBD1. From germline, CDR1 is KGHSY and CDR2 FQNENV. V was clipped by 3 bases and J by 6 bases; unmatched bases: 10. There are 15 residues in the CDR3. This CDR3 is CASSQGTGEGGEQYF. The CDR3, as DNA: TGTGCCAGCAGCCAGGGGACAGGAGAGGGGGGCGAGCAGTACTTC.

This clone came up once. The chain couples TRBV7-9 to TRBJ2-5, with D maybe TRBD2 (7 bases). Trimming left V 4 bases short and J 5 bases short, with 20 bases between. The CDR3 is made up of 16 amino acids. CDR1 and CDR2 from the germline V gene are SEHNR and FQNEAQ (reference sequence). CDR3 sequence reads: CASSSYRAGAPETQYF. CDR3 sequence (DNA): TGTGCCAGCAGCTCTTACCGGGCGGGGGCGCCTGAGACCCAGTACTTC.

The chain uses TRBV9 and TRBJ1-2; D is perhaps TRBD1 (6 bases). The CDR3 runs 15 residues. Germline V lookup: CDR1 SGDLS, CDR2 YYNGEE. The V and J ends lost 0 bases and 1 base respectively, with 10 bases between them. DNA for the CDR3: TGTGCCAGCAGCGTAGGAGGGGGTGATAACTATGGCTACACCTTC. Translation gives CASSVGGGDNYGYTF.

In nucleotides, the CDR3 is TGTGCCAGCAGTTACGCAGGATTGACCTACGAGCAGTACTTC. Translation: CASSYAGLTYEQYF. V and J are TRBV6-5 and TRBJ2-7; D call uncertain. V gave up 2 bases and J gave up 2 bases, with 10 bases separating them. The CDR3 spans 14 residues. The germline CDR1 and CDR2 sequences are MNHEY and SVGAGI.